The 24 T cell receptor beta chains presented below share a single source sample, sequenced in a study of T-cell memory formation after mild COVID-19. Each CDR3 protein gets one entry after TCRdb re-called the 5' RACE reads with MiXCR. The repertoire holds under 450,000 distinct CDR3 sequences, with roughly 20% as singletons. The sample was PBMCs or a T cell subset sorted from them (not recorded which). The receptors were gathered from a man younger than 30 who had mild COVID-19 (a few samples of this study predate the infection). Cell type and time point are not known.

The chain links TRBV6-1 to TRBJ2-2; 9 nucleotides match TRBD1. The CDR3 covers 15 residues. Germline values: CDR1 MNHNS, CDR2 SASEGT. The junction had 0 bases not matched to a gene; V was cut back by 1 base and J by 3 bases. CDR3 protein: CASSEGTGDTGELFF. CDR3 nucleotide sequence: TGTGCCAGCAGTGAAGGGACAGGGGACACCGGGGAGCTGTTTTTT.

This clonotype turned up a few times. As DNA, the CDR3 is TGCGCCAGCAGCTTGGTGGGGGTCGGCTACGAGCAGTACTTC. This sequence encodes CASSLVGVGYEQYF. The J gene is TRBJ2-7, the V gene TRBV5-1; D may be TRBD1 or TRBD2 (5 bases each). Trimming removed 0 bases from V and 3 bases from J, with 10 bases in between. This CDR3 contains 14 residues. The germline gives CDR1 SGHRS, CDR2 YFSETQ.

The chain employs TRBV11-2 and TRBJ2-2; TRBD1 is a possible D gene (6 bases). V was cut by 5 bases and J by 3 bases, with 10 bases left in between. This CDR3 is 14 amino acids long. Germline lookup yields CDR1 SGHAT and CDR2 FQNNGV. The CDR3 loop reads CASSEEGDTGELFF. DNA for the CDR3: TGTGCCAGCAGCGAAGAGGGGGACACCGGGGAGCTGTTTTTT. The full variable domain, with the rest looked up from reference TRBV11-2 and TRBJ2-2, is EAGVAQSPRYKIIEKRQSVAFWCNPISGHATLYWYQQILGQGPKLLIQFQNNGVVDDSQLPKDRFSAERLKGVDSTLKIQPAKLEDSAVYLCASSEEGDTGELFFGEGSRLTVL.

This chain uses TRBV3-1 with TRBJ2-4; no clear D. Germline V CDR1 and CDR2: LGHDT, YNNKEL (reference sequence). The V end lost 5 bases, the J end lost 4 bases, and 12 bases lay between the germline ends. This CDR3 is 14 amino acids long. CDR3 amino acids: CASSSPMGKNIQYF. The CDR3 DNA reads TGTGCCAGCAGCAGCCCTATGGGGAAAAACATTCAGTACTTC.

The chain is built from TRBV4-1 and TRBJ1-1; tentative D call: TRBD1 (6 bases). Trimming removed 4 bases at V and 4 bases at J, with 13 bases between. CDR1 is MGHRA and CDR2 is YSYEKL in the germline V gene. This CDR3 contains 14 residues. The CDR3: CASSRNTGFTEAFF. CDR3 coding DNA: TGCGCCAGCAGCCGAAACACAGGGTTCACTGAAGCTTTCTTT.

This chain connects TRBV5-1 to TRBJ1-4, with TRBD1 as a possible D gene (6 bases). This CDR3 is 16 amino acids long. Trimming stripped 4 bases from V and 0 bases from J, with 13 bases between. Germline V gives CDR1 SGHRS, CDR2 YFSETQ. CDR3 region: CASSPSRGSTNEKLFF. As DNA, the CDR3 is TGCGCCAGCAGCCCAAGCAGGGGTTCAACTAATGAAAAACTGTTTTTT. The entire variable domain, with the rest obtained from reference TRBV5-1 and TRBJ1-4, is as follows: KAGVTQTPRYLIKTRGQQVTLSCSPISGHRSVSWYQQTPGQGLQFLFEYFSETQRNKGNFPGRFSGRQFSNSRSEMNVSTLELGDSALYLCASSPSRGSTNEKLFFGSGTQLSVL.

This clonotype appeared a few times. The rearrangement uses TRBV10-2 and TRBJ2-7, with D possibly being TRBD2 (6 bases). Germline lookup yields CDR1 WSHSY and CDR2 SAAADI. This CDR3 is 15 amino acids long. Trimming removed 3 bases from V and 0 bases from J, with 12 bases in between. CDR3 bases: TGCGCCAGCAGTGACTCTGGGGGGAGCTCCTACGAGCAGTACTTC. It yields the protein CASSDSGGSSYEQYF.

The chain carries TRBV7-9 and TRBJ2-3; the D gene is possibly TRBD2 (7 bases). Germline-derived CDR1 and CDR2 are SEHNR and FQNEAQ (reference sequence). V lost 8 bases, J lost 6 bases, and 12 bases lay in between. The CDR3 is 12 amino acids. The DNA for the CDR3 is TGTGCCAGCGGGGGGGCGAAGGATACGCAGTATTTT. Its protein product is CASGGAKDTQYF.

As regards this clonotype: The junction shows a germline mismatch at one end, possibly a read error. This chain uses TRBV7-7 with TRBJ2-2; TRBD1 matches 7 bases. There are 18 residues in the CDR3. The germline V gene encodes CDR1 SSHAT and CDR2 FNYEAQ (reference sequence). DNA of the CDR3: TGTGCTAGCAGCTCCGGAGATACAGGGGAGATGAACACCGGGGAGCTGTTTTTT. It yields the protein CASSSGDTGEMNTGELFF.

This clonotype was seen a handful of times. This chain connects TRBV20-1 to TRBJ2-7, with TRBD1 identical over 9 bases. The CDR3 sequence is 15 residues long. With V trimmed by 1 base and J by 3 bases, 7 bases remained unmatched. The germline V gene encodes CDR1 DFQATT and CDR2 SNEGSKA (reference sequence). The CDR3 loop is CSARAGDRGNYEQYF. The CDR3 region has the DNA TGCAGTGCTAGAGCGGGAGACAGGGGGAACTACGAGCAGTACTTC.

The chain couples TRBV4-1 to TRBJ1-2; 7 nucleotides agree with TRBD1. This CDR3 contains 18 residues. V lost 5 bases and J lost 0; bases outside the gene matches: 15. The germline V gene has CDR1 MGHRA and CDR2 YSYEKL. CDR3: CASSGGFWRDRANYGYTF. DNA of the CDR3: TGCGCCAGCAGCGGTGGATTTTGGAGGGACAGAGCTAACTATGGCTACACCTTC.

The chain couples TRBV10-3 to TRBJ2-3; 9 nucleotides align to TRBD2. Germline values: CDR1 ENHRY, CDR2 SYGVKD. The CDR3 runs to 19 residues. Germline trimming cut 0 bases from V and 2 bases from J; bases unmatched to any gene: 12. The CDR3 DNA reads TGTGCCATCAGTGAGTCATTTAGCGGGGGCCCGCCCACCACAGATACGCAGTATTTT. Translating gives CAISESFSGGPPTTDTQYF.

The rearrangement links TRBV7-6 to TRBJ2-3; D is possibly TRBD2 (6 bases). The ends were cut back, 2 bases at V and 1 base at J, with 10 bases in the middle. CDR1 and CDR2 (germline): SGHVS, FNYEAQ. CDR3 length: 15 residues. The CDR3 DNA reads as TGTGCCAGCAGCTTATACGGCGGGGGCACAGATACGCAGTATTTT. It specifies CASSLYGGGTDTQYF.

This clonotype was counted a few times. The chain uses TRBV7-3 and TRBJ2-5, with D tentatively TRBD2 (5 bases). The CDR3 has 16 amino acids. V shed 1 base and J shed 5 bases, with 17 bases lying between them. CDR1 and CDR2 from the germline V gene are SGHTA and FQGTGA. In DNA form, the CDR3 reads TGTGCCAGCAGCTTAAACCGGGGAAACGAGAGGGAGACCCAGTACTTC. Translation: CASSLNRGNERETQYF.

The chain employs TRBV5-1 and TRBJ1-1, with 8 bases matching TRBD1. V was clipped by 0 bases and J by 6 bases; unmatched bases: 7. The CDR3 spans 15 residues. Looked up from germline, CDR1 is SGHRS and CDR2 is YFSETQ. The CDR3 here is CASSLATGGWAEAFF. In DNA, the CDR3 is TGCGCCAGCAGCTTGGCCACAGGGGGTTGGGCTGAAGCTTTCTTT.

In its sample, this clonotype was seen a few times. The chain joins TRBV5-1 to TRBJ1-2, with 9 bases lining up with TRBD1. J gave up 6 bases and V 4 bases, and 7 bases lay outside the gene matches. The CDR3 length is 14 residues. Germline V lookup: CDR1 SGHRS, CDR2 YFSETQ. CDR3 coding DNA: TGCGCCAGCAGCCCGGACAGGGGAGGACATGGCTACACCTTC. Translating gives CASSPDRGGHGYTF.

This clonotype was detected many times. The V gene is TRBV4-2, the J gene TRBJ1-5; D is ambiguous. V was shortened by 4 bases and J by 4 bases, with 14 bases between the two germline ends. Germline CDR1 reads LGHNA; CDR2 reads YNFKEQ. The CDR3 sequence is 15 residues long. The CDR3, as DNA: TGTGCCAGCAGCCGGATAGACGGCCCAAATCAGCCCCAGCATTTT. This gives the protein CASSRIDGPNQPQHF.

This clonotype has just a few counts. The rearrangement links TRBV7-9 to TRBJ2-5; possible D gene TRBD1, 5 bases. The CDR3 sequence is 16 residues long. Germline V gives CDR1 SEHNR, CDR2 FQNEAQ (reference sequence). The germline V and J ends were trimmed by 1 base and 5 bases, with 17 bases remaining between them. CDR3 in DNA: TGTGCCAGCAGCTTAGGCGCAGGGAACCAAGAGGAGACCCAGTACTTC. Its protein is CASSLGAGNQEETQYF. The variable domain in full, with the rest retrieved from reference TRBV7-9 and TRBJ2-5, is DTGVSQNPRHKITKRGQNVTFRCDPISEHNRLYWYRQTLGQGPEFLTYFQNEAQLEKSRLLSDRFSAERPKGSFSTLEIQRTEQGDSAMYLCASSLGAGNQEETQYFGPGTRLLVL.

This rearrangement joins TRBV4-3 to TRBJ2-4; D may be TRBD1 or TRBD2 (5 bases each). The V end lost 4 bases, the J end lost 9 bases, and 13 bases lay between the germline ends. The CDR3 sequence is 13 residues long. CDR1 is LGHNA, CDR2 YSLEER, per germline. In DNA, the CDR3 is TGCGCCAGCAGCCCCGAATGGGGGTTCATTCAGTACTTC. Amino acids: CASSPEWGFIQYF.

The J gene is TRBJ2-3, the V gene TRBV9; D is unclear. Germline CDR1 SGDLS, CDR2 YYNGEE. The CDR3 runs 13 residues. Trimming left V 4 bases short and J 3 bases short, with 9 bases between. The CDR3 protein is CASSPNPTDTQYF. In DNA form, the CDR3 reads TGTGCCAGCAGCCCTAACCCTACAGATACGCAGTATTTT.

In regard to this clonotype: The junction does not match germline at one end; this may be a read error. The V gene is TRBV12-3 or TRBV12-4, the J gene TRBJ1-2; D call uncertain. This CDR3 has 13 residues. CDR3 loop: CASRLLANYCYTF. CDR3 nucleotide sequence: TGTGCCAGCAGACTGCTCGCTAACTATTGCTACACCTTC.

This clonotype was observed a handful of times. The V call is TRBV7-9, the J call TRBJ2-6, with D perhaps TRBD1 (5 bases). V was shortened by 5 bases and J by 0 bases, with 8 bases between the two germline ends. In germline, CDR1 is SEHNR, CDR2 FQNEAQ (reference sequence). The CDR3 loop spans 15 amino acids. The CDR3 nucleotides read TGTGCCAGCAGCCCAGGGATCTCTGGGGCCAACGTCCTGACTTTC. It is translated as CASSPGISGANVLTF.

The rearrangement joins TRBV5-3 to TRBJ1-6; D gene unclear. TRBV5-3 is assigned to the ORF class and has an uncertain function. This CDR3 is 15 amino acids long. The V end lost 10 bases, the J end lost 0 bases, and 14 bases lay between the germline ends. The CDR3 is CADEAILSYNSPLHF. The CDR3 coding sequence is TGTGCCGATGAGGCGATCCTCTCCTATAATTCACCCCTCCACTTT.

V usage is TRBV7-2 and J usage is TRBJ1-6; D remains ambiguous. The CDR3 sequence is 15 residues long. The V gene's germline CDR1 is SGHTA and CDR2 FQGNSA. V shed 0 bases and J shed 7 bases, with 10 bases lying between them. The CDR3 sequence: CASSLAPGPNSPLHF. Here the CDR3 DNA reads TGTGCCAGCAGCTTAGCCCCAGGCCCGAATTCACCCCTCCACTTT.